This T cell receptor (beta chain) was sequenced for a study of blood T cell repertoires in COVID-19. Study details: Acute-phase and convalescent COVID-19 samples originated in the United States, Italy and Spain. PBMCs, B-cell-depleted T cells, or T cells provided the cDNA or gDNA that made up the material.

How the authors handled the data: For nucleated cells, counts were estimated from reference gene primer amplification. Clones were read by immunoSEQ multiplex PCR, and TCRdb kept only the in-frame ones, dropping some. From that table come the V and J calls and clone size; the DNA was used to work out D and trimming. The sample contains a few hundred thousand clones, about 68% of which appear only once. CDR3 length: 12 residues. Trimming cost V 4 bases and J 4 bases, with 10 bases left between them. Germline CDR1 reads SQVTM; CDR2 reads ANQGSEA. This chain uses TRBV29-1 with TRBJ2-5; a possible D gene is TRBD1 (6 bases). The specimen was peripheral blood. This clonotype originated in a woman of 80 years or more with acute or convalescent COVID-19. Here the CDR3 reads CSVARGSETQYF. DNA of the CDR3: TGCAGCGTTGCCAGGGGCTCAGAGACCCAGTACTTC.